These T cell receptor beta chains were read from a single sample in a study of T-cell memory formation after mild COVID-19. One entry per CDR3 protein, called by TCRdb with MiXCR from the 5' RACE reads. The repertoire includes hundreds of thousands of distinct CDR3 sequences, around 30% of them detected once, and roughly 14% sits in the top ten. The sample comprised PBMCs or a T cell subset sorted from them (not recorded which). The receptors come from an adult woman who had mild COVID-19 (a few samples of this study predate the infection). Cell type and time point are not known. Both conserved end residues are part of each CDR3. A D gene is named only where the DNA matches it firmly. Clone size appears in some rows only: once, few, many, or a class for an expanded clone.

J: TRBJ2-2
D: NA
V: TRBV7-3
size: few
DNA: TGTGCCAGCAGCTTAGTGCCCTCGAACACCGGGGAGCTGTTTTTT
CDR3: CASSLVPSNTGELFF

J: TRBJ2-3
D: TRBD1
V: TRBV12-3/TRBV12-4
size: NA
DNA: TGTGCCAGCAGTCGGGACAGAAGCACAGATACGCAGTATTTT
CDR3: CASSRDRSTDTQYF

J: TRBJ2-7
D: TRBD1
V: TRBV6-5
size: NA
DNA: TGTGCCAGCAGTAATCAACAGGGGGCTTACGAGCAGTACTTC
CDR3: CASSNQQGAYEQYF

J: TRBJ2-5
D: TRBD1
V: TRBV5-1
size: few
DNA: TGCGCCAGCAGCTTGGTTTTAGGACAGGGAATCAGAGAGACCCAGTACTTC
CDR3: CASSLVLGQGIRETQYF

J: TRBJ2-5
D: NA
V: TRBV29-1
size: few
DNA: TGCAGCGTTGAGGGGGCGACGGGAGAAGGGGAGACCCAGTACTTC
CDR3: CSVEGATGEGETQYF

J: TRBJ2-5
D: NA
V: TRBV2
size: many
DNA: TGTGCCACCACACCGAAAGAGACCCAGTACTTC
CDR3: CATTPKETQYF

J: TRBJ1-1
D: NA
V: TRBV6-5
size: few
DNA: TGTGCCAGCACCTGGGGGGCGAACACTGAAGCTTTCTTT
CDR3: CASTWGANTEAFF

J: TRBJ1-5
D: NA
V: TRBV19
size: many
DNA: TGTGCCAGTAGTATATGGGGGCACAGCAATCAGCCCCAGCATTTT
CDR3: CASSIWGHSNQPQHF

J: TRBJ2-6
D: TRBD1
V: TRBV7-3
size: NA
DNA: TGTGCCAGCAGCTTGACAGGGGGTGATGGGGCCAACGTCCTGACTTTC
CDR3: CASSLTGGDGANVLTF

J: TRBJ2-7
D: NA
V: TRBV5-1
size: many
DNA: TGCGCCAGCAGCTTGGTAAGCGACTACCGCTACGAGCAGTACTTC
CDR3: CASSLVSDYRYEQYF

J: TRBJ1-2
D: NA
V: TRBV11-2
size: NA
DNA: TGTGCCAGCAGCTTAGAAGACGGAAGCTATGGCTACACCTTC
CDR3: CASSLEDGSYGYTF

J: TRBJ1-6
D: TRBD1
V: TRBV18
size: NA
DNA: TGTGCCAGCTCAATGGACAGGAAAAATTCACCCCTCCACTTT
CDR3: CASSMDRKNSPLHF

J: TRBJ1-1
D: TRBD1
V: TRBV3-1
size: NA
DNA: TGTGCCAGCAGTCAATCCCGGGACAGGCAAGCTTTCTTT
CDR3: CASSQSRDRQAFF

J: TRBJ2-1
D: TRBD2
V: TRBV20-1
size: NA
DNA: TGCAGTGCTGAACGCGGGAGAGGTATTAGGAATGAGCAGTTCTTC
CDR3: CSAERGRGIRNEQFF

J: TRBJ2-1
D: NA
V: TRBV5-4
size: NA
DNA: TGTGCCAGCAGCTTGAGTAGCGGAGCCTACAATGAGCAGTTCTTC
CDR3: CASSLSSGAYNEQFF

J: TRBJ2-5
D: TRBD2
V: TRBV2
size: NA
DNA: TGTGCCAGCAGCGCTAGCGGGATAAGAACACGGGAGACCCAGTACTTC
CDR3: CASSASGIRTRETQYF

J: TRBJ1-2
D: NA
V: TRBV29-1
size: few
DNA: TGCAGCGTTTCGGAGCTAGGCTATGGCTACACCTTC
CDR3: CSVSELGYGYTF

J: TRBJ2-4
D: NA
V: TRBV12-3/TRBV12-4
size: NA
DNA: TGTGCCAGCAGTTCGACCTGGAGACAGCGGGACATTCAGTACTTC
CDR3: CASSSTWRQRDIQYF

J: TRBJ1-2
D: NA
V: TRBV25-1
size: few
DNA: TGTGCCAGCAGTGAATCCTACTTCGGAGGCTACACCTTC
CDR3: CASSESYFGGYTF

J: TRBJ2-1
D: TRBD2
V: TRBV12-3/TRBV12-4
size: NA
DNA: TGTGCCAGCAGTTATGTTCGGACTAGCGGGGCCTACAATGAGCAGTTCTTC
CDR3: CASSYVRTSGAYNEQFF

J: TRBJ1-2
D: TRBD1
V: TRBV7-9
size: NA
DNA: TGTGCCAGCAGCCCACAGGGGGCCGGGTTGAGCGGCTACACCTTC
CDR3: CASSPQGAGLSGYTF

J: TRBJ2-7
D: NA
V: TRBV4-1
size: NA
DNA: TGCGCCAGCAGGCCCTCAAGCTCCTACGAGCAGTACTTC
CDR3: CASRPSSSYEQYF

J: TRBJ2-7
D: NA
V: TRBV5-1
size: NA
DNA: TGCGCCAGCAGCTTTGGGACCTCGAGCGACTACGAGCAGTACTTC
CDR3: CASSFGTSSDYEQYF

J: TRBJ2-2
D: NA
V: TRBV20-1
size: NA
DNA: TGCAGTGCTAGAGCTGACTTGTCCGGGGAGCTGTTTTTT
CDR3: CSARADLSGELFF

J: TRBJ1-2
D: NA
V: TRBV2
size: NA
DNA: TGTGCCAGCAGTGACGATCAGGGGTATGGCTACACCTTC
CDR3: CASSDDQGYGYTF

J: TRBJ2-3
D: TRBD1
V: TRBV20-1
size: NA
DNA: TGCAGTGCTATCAGACAGGGGGATCCCTTCCCCCTCACAGATACGCAGTATTTT
CDR3: CSAIRQGDPFPLTDTQYF

J: TRBJ2-1
D: TRBD2
V: TRBV15
size: NA
DNA: TGTGCCACCAGCAGAGCGACTAGCCGAAACAATGAGCAGTTCTTC
CDR3: CATSRATSRNNEQFF

J: TRBJ1-1
D: NA
V: TRBV12-3/TRBV12-4
size: NA
DNA: TGTGCCAGCAGTTTAGTGGGCAGGGGTTACACTGAAGCTTTCTTT
CDR3: CASSLVGRGYTEAFF

J: TRBJ2-5
D: NA
V: TRBV7-8
size: few
DNA: TGTGCCAGCGAAGACAGCAGAGTCCAAGAGACCCAGTACTTC
CDR3: CASEDSRVQETQYF

J: TRBJ2-3
D: TRBD1
V: TRBV7-3
size: few
DNA: TGTGCCAGCAGCCAGACAGGGTTTGGCACAGATACGCAGTATTTT
CDR3: CASSQTGFGTDTQYF

J: TRBJ2-7
D: NA
V: TRBV7-9
size: many
DNA: TGTGCCAGCAGCCCGGCGGGGACACAATCCTACGAGCAGTACTTC
CDR3: CASSPAGTQSYEQYF

J: TRBJ1-1
D: NA
V: TRBV7-2
size: NA
DNA: TGTGCCAGCAGCTTAGGAAACCCGGGGACCACTGAAGCTTTCTTT
CDR3: CASSLGNPGTTEAFF

J: TRBJ2-3
D: TRBD2
V: TRBV7-8
size: NA
DNA: TGTGCCAGCAGGCCCAAACTAGCGGAGAGCACAGATACGCAGTATTTT
CDR3: CASRPKLAESTDTQYF

J: TRBJ2-7
D: TRBD2
V: TRBV14
size: NA
DNA: TGTGCCAGCAGGACTAGCGGTTCTTACGAGCAGTACTTC
CDR3: CASRTSGSYEQYF

J: TRBJ1-4
D: TRBD1
V: TRBV6-5
size: few
DNA: TGTGCCAGCAGTGGGGGACAGGGAAATGAAAAACTGTTTTTT
CDR3: CASSGGQGNEKLFF

J: TRBJ2-7
D: TRBD2
V: TRBV15
size: NA
DNA: TGTGCCACCAGCAGCCGGGAGGACGAGCAGTACTTC
CDR3: CATSSREDEQYF

J: TRBJ2-3
D: TRBD1
V: TRBV29-1
size: NA
DNA: TGCAGCGTTGGCCGGACAGGGAACGGAGCCACAGATACGCAGTATTTT
CDR3: CSVGRTGNGATDTQYF

J: TRBJ1-1
D: NA
V: TRBV19
size: NA
DNA: TGTGCCAGTAGAATTACGAGCACTGAAGCTTTCTTT
CDR3: CASRITSTEAFF

J: TRBJ1-5
D: TRBD1
V: TRBV6-6
size: few
DNA: TGTGCCAGCAGTTTTAGACAGGGTGGAGGACAGCCCCAGCATTTT
CDR3: CASSFRQGGGQPQHF

J: TRBJ2-1
D: NA
V: TRBV6-2/TRBV6-3
size: few
DNA: TGTGCCAGCAGTTACTCTTCCGGGACTTACAGCTCCTACAATGAGCAGTTCTTC
CDR3: CASSYSSGTYSSYNEQFF

J: TRBJ2-1
D: NA
V: TRBV11-2
size: NA
DNA: TGTGCCAGCAGCAACCTGCGGGACGCCCAGGGGAATGAGCAGTTCTTC
CDR3: CASSNLRDAQGNEQFF

J: TRBJ2-5
D: TRBD2
V: TRBV7-2
size: NA
DNA: TGTGCCAGCAGCTTAGCCCCCGCGGGAGCGGGAGAAGAGACCCAGTACTTC
CDR3: CASSLAPAGAGEETQYF

J: TRBJ1-5
D: NA
V: TRBV24-1
size: few
DNA: TGTGCCACCAGTGATAATAGCAATCAGCCCCAGCATTTT
CDR3: CATSDNSNQPQHF

J: TRBJ2-3
D: NA
V: TRBV12-3/TRBV12-4
size: few
DNA: TGTGCCAGCAGAATGGACTCCGTCCCCACAGATACGCAGTATTTT
CDR3: CASRMDSVPTDTQYF

J: TRBJ2-7
D: NA
V: TRBV4-1
size: NA
DNA: TGCGCCAGCAGCCCTAACGACGGGGTTCAGTACTTC
CDR3: CASSPNDGVQYF